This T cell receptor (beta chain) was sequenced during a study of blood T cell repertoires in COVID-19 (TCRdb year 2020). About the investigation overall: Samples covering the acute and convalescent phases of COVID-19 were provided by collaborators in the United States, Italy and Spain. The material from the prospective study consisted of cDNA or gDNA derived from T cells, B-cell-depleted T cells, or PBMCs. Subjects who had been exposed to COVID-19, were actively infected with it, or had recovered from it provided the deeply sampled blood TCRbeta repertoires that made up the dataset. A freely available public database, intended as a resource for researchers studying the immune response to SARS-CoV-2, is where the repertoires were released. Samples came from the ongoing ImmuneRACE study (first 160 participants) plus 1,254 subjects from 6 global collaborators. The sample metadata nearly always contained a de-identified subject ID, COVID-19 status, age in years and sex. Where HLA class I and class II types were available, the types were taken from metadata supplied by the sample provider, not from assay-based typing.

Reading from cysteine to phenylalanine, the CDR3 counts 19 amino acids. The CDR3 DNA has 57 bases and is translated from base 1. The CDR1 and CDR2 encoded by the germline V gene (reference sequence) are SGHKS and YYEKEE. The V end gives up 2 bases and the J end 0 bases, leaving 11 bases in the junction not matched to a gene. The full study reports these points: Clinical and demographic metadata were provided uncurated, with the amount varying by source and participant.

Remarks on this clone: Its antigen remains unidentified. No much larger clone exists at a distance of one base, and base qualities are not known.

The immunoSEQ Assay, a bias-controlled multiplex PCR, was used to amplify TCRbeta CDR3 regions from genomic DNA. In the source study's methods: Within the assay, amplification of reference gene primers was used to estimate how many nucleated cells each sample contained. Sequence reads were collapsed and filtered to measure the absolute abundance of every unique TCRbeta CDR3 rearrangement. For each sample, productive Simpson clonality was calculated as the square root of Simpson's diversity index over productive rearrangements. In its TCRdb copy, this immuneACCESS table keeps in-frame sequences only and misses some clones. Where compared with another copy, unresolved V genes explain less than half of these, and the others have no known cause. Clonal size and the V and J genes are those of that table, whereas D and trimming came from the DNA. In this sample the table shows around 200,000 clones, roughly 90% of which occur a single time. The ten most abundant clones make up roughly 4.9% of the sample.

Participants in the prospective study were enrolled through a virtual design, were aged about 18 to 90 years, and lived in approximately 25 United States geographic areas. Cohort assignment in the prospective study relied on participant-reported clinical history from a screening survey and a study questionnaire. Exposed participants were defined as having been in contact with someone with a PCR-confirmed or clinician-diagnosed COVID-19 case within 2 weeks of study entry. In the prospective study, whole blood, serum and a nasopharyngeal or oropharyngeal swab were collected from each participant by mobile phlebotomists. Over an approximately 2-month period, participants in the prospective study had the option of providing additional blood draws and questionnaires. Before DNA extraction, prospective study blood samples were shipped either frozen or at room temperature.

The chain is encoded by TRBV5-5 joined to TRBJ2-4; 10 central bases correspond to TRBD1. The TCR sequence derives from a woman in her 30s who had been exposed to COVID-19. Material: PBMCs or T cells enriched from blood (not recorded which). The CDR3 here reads CASSFTGTGADLAKNIQYF. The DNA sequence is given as TGTGCCAGCAGCTTTACCGGGACAGGGGCCGATCTAGCCAAAAACATTCAGTACTTC.